This T cell receptor beta chain is from a study of T cells in Graves' hyperthyroidism and ophthalmopathy. With V trimmed by 7 bases and J by 2 bases, 6 bases remained unmatched. This CDR3 comprises 13 residues. CDR1 is SQVTM, CDR2 ANQGSEA, per germline. RNA transcripts gave rise to amplified TCR beta CDR3 regions. With the HTBI primer set, the TCR CDR3 went through a first round of RT-PCR. Each CDR3 protein is one row after TCRdb ran MiXCR on the multiplex PCR reads. The sample holds 500,000 to 750,000 distinct CDR3 sequences, 12% to 15% seen once. Ten or more counts support this clonotype. The rearrangement links TRBV29-1 to TRBJ2-5, with TRBD2 matching 8 bases. This clonotype was sampled from a woman aged 18-35 years with Graves' ophthalmopathy. Sequences were obtained from blood. CDR3: CSALVAGQETQYF. The CDR3 DNA follows: TGCAGCGCCCTCGTAGCGGGACAAGAGACCCAGTACTTC.